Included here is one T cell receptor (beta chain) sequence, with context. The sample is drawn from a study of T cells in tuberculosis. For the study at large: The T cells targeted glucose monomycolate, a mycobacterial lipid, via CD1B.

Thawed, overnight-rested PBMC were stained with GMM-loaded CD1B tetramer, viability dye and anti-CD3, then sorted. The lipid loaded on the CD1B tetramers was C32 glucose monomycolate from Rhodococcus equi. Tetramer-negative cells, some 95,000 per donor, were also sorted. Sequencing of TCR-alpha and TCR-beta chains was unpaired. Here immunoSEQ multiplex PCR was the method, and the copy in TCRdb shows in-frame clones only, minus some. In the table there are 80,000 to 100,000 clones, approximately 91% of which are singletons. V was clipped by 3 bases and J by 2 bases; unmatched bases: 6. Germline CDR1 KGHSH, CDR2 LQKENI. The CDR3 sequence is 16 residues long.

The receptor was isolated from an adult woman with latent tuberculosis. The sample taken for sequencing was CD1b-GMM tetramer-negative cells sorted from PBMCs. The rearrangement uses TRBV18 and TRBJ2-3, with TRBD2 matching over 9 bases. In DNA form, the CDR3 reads TGTGCCAGCTCACCTGCGACTAGCGGTATCACAGATACGCAGTATTTT. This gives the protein CASSPATSGITDTQYF.